A single sample is the source of the 30 T cell receptor beta chains below, sequenced in a study of early T cells in non-severe SARS-CoV-2 infection. MiXCR, applied by TCRdb to the 5' RACE reads, yields one record per CDR3 protein. Among some 25,000 distinct CDR3 sequences listed, about 4.5% were seen once. Sequencing was performed on whole blood. Receptors were obtained from an adult who was a healthcare worker with PCR-confirmed SARS-CoV-2 infection or an uninfected control (not recorded which).

This clonotype was seen many times. The chain is built from TRBV20-1 and TRBJ2-1; 13 positions agree with TRBD2. The V gene end was trimmed by 5 bases and the J gene end by 6 bases; junction bases not matched to a gene: 4. CDR3 length: 14 residues. CDR1 DFQATT and CDR2 SNEGSKA come from the germline V gene (reference sequence). In nucleotides, the CDR3 is TGCAGTGCTTCCGGGACTAGCGGGATCAATGAGCAGTTCTTC. Translating it yields CSASGTSGINEQFF.

This clonotype has at least ten counts. The V call is TRBV28, the J call TRBJ2-5, with a tentative D call TRBD1 (5 bases). CDR1 MDHEN and CDR2 SYDVKM come from the germline V gene. This CDR3 has 13 amino acids. V lost 7 bases, J lost 4 bases, and 13 bases lay in between. Here the CDR3 DNA reads TGTGCCAGCATCCATCCTGGGGCAGAGACCCAGTACTTC. Its protein is CASIHPGAETQYF.

J is TRBJ2-1 and V is TRBV6-2 or TRBV6-3; D is undetermined. CDR3 length: 13 residues. CDR1 is MNHEY and CDR2 is SVGEGT in the germline V gene. Trimming shortened V by 4 bases and J by 10 bases, and 14 bases separated the two germline ends. CDR3 in DNA: TGTGCCAGCAGTTCTGGGCTCCCTGGCGAGCAGTTCTTC. This sequence encodes CASSSGLPGEQFF.

This clonotype was picked up many times. The V and J genes are TRBV18 and TRBJ1-1, with TRBD1 as a possible D gene (5 bases). V lost 2 bases to trimming and J lost 1 base, with 8 bases between them. CDR1 and CDR2 (germline): KGHSH, LQKENI. CDR3 length: 14 residues. CDR3 coding DNA: TGTGCCAGCTCACCAGATGGGGGGAACACTGAAGCTTTCTTT. It codes for CASSPDGGNTEAFF.

This clonotype was seen ten or more times. The rearrangement joins TRBV13 to TRBJ2-7; TRBD1 matches at 9 bases. Germline CDR1 PRHDT, CDR2 FYEKMQ (reference sequence). The CDR3 contains 14 residues. Losses at the gene ends were 3 bases for V and 4 bases for J; bases not matched to a gene: 4. CDR3 in amino acids: CASSFGQGTYEQYF. As DNA, the CDR3 is TGTGCCAGCAGCTTCGGACAGGGGACTTACGAGCAGTACTTC.

This clonotype occurred many times. This chain uses TRBV4-2 with TRBJ2-5; D ambiguous. The CDR3 contains 11 residues. Between the trimmed V and J ends, which lost 5 bases and 7 bases, there was a span of 8 bases. Germline CDR1 LGHNA, CDR2 YNFKEQ. The DNA of the CDR3 is TGTGCCAGCAGCAACAGTGCGACCCAGTACTTC. This sequence encodes CASSNSATQYF.

This clonotype appeared many times. The J gene is TRBJ2-1, the V gene TRBV3-1; TRBD2 aligns across 8 bases. V was pared by 6 bases and J by 0 bases, with 7 bases of the junction left unmatched. There are 16 residues in the CDR3. CDR1 is LGHDT, CDR2 YNNKEL, per germline (reference sequence). The CDR3 region is CASSPTGTSSYNEQFF. The DNA of the CDR3 is TGTGCCAGCAGTCCCACCGGGACTAGCTCCTACAATGAGCAGTTCTTC.

This clonotype was seen repeatedly, ten times or more. V is TRBV28 and J is TRBJ2-7; D unclear. Trimming took off 4 bases at V and 9 bases at J, with 10 bases between the two ends. The germline V gene encodes CDR1 MDHEN and CDR2 SYDVKM. The CDR3 has 11 amino acids. The CDR3: CASSWKGGQYF. The CDR3, as DNA: TGTGCCAGCAGTTGGAAGGGCGGGCAGTACTTC.

This clonotype was seen at least ten times. The chain joins TRBV7-9 to TRBJ1-2; D unclear. V lost 2 bases and J 4 bases, leaving 8 bases between the germline ends. The CDR3 consists of 13 residues. The germline V gene encodes CDR1 SEHNR and CDR2 FQNEAQ (reference sequence). This CDR3 is CASSLIGLYGYTF. As DNA, the CDR3 is TGTGCCAGCAGCTTAATAGGCCTCTATGGCTACACCTTC.

Relative to its sample, this clonotype is medium-sized. The chain carries TRBV27 and TRBJ2-7; tentatively, D is TRBD1 or TRBD2 (5 bases each). The CDR3 is 15 amino acids. V lost 3 bases to trimming and J lost 0 bases, with 12 bases between them. Germline V gene data show CDR1 as MNHEY and CDR2 as SMNVEV (reference sequence). The CDR3 nucleotides are TGTGCCAGCAGTTTCGGGACGGGAAGCTCCTACGAGCAGTACTTC. Encoded protein: CASSFGTGSSYEQYF.

This clonotype has a count of ten or more. The J gene is TRBJ2-7, the V gene TRBV11-2; 8 bases agree with TRBD1. There are 14 residues in the CDR3. The V segment lost 3 bases and the J segment 5 bases; nucleotides outside the gene matches: 6. Germline V lookup: CDR1 SGHAT, CDR2 FQNNGV. This chain's CDR3 is CASSFRTGWDEQYF. In DNA, the CDR3 is TGTGCCAGCAGCTTTCGGACAGGGTGGGACGAGCAGTACTTC.

The V gene is TRBV5-6, the J gene TRBJ1-2; 7 bases align to TRBD1. The CDR3 runs to 14 residues. With V trimmed by 5 bases and J by 3 bases, 7 bases remained unmatched. The germline V gene has CDR1 SGHDT and CDR2 YYEEEE. CDR3 coding DNA: TGTGCCAGCAGTCAACTTACAGGGGACTATGGCTACACCTTC. It codes for CASSQLTGDYGYTF.

This clonotype was detected a few times. The chain employs TRBV10-3 and TRBJ2-7, with 7 nucleotides matching TRBD1. CDR1 is ENHRY and CDR2 is SYGVKD in the germline V gene. Losses at the gene ends were 10 bases for V and 5 bases for J; bases not matched to a gene: 11. The CDR3 runs to 13 residues. The DNA for the CDR3 is TGTGCCACCCTAACAGGGGACACTAACGAGCAGTACTTC. Amino acid sequence: CATLTGDTNEQYF.

This clonotype has a handful of counts. This chain uses TRBV10-3 with TRBJ2-7; 8 nucleotides line up with TRBD2. J gave up 3 bases and V 10 bases, and 2 bases lay outside the gene matches. The CDR3 is made up of 11 amino acids. CDR1 and CDR2 from the germline V gene are ENHRY and SYGVKD. CDR3 nucleotide sequence: TGTGCCACCGGGGGGGACTACGAGCAGTACTTC. Its protein product is CATGGDYEQYF.

This clonotype was picked up many times. CDR3 amino acids: CASSQTDYEQYF. Here the CDR3 DNA reads TGTGCCAGCAGCCAAACCGACTACGAGCAGTACTTC. The chain joins TRBV7-2 to TRBJ2-7; no definite D call. V was clipped by 5 bases and J by 3 bases, with 8 bases between them. Germline CDR1 is SGHTA and CDR2 is FQGNSA. CDR3 length equals 12 residues.

This clonotype was seen ten or more times. The J gene is TRBJ2-3, the V gene TRBV25-1; 16 nucleotides agree with TRBD2. The J segment lost 7 bases and the V segment lost 2 bases, leaving 15 bases of the junction unmatched. Germline loops: CDR1 MGHDK, CDR2 SYGVNS. This CDR3 region has 20 residues. The CDR3 spells CASSEPFLKGTSGRDYTQYF. The CDR3, as DNA: TGTGCCAGCAGTGAACCCTTCCTTAAGGGGACTAGCGGGAGGGATTATACGCAGTATTTT. The full variable domain, completed using reference TRBV25-1 and TRBJ2-3, is EADIYQTPRYLVIGTGKKITLECSQTMGHDKMYWYQQDPGMELHLIHYSYGVNSTEKGDLSSESTVSRIRTEHFPLTLESARPSHTSQYLCASSEPFLKGTSGRDYTQYFGPGTRLTVL.

This clonotype has only a few counts. This chain joins TRBV7-9 and TRBJ2-1; 8 nucleotides align to TRBD2. This CDR3 has 15 residues. Germline V gene data show CDR1 as SEHNR and CDR2 as FQNEAQ (reference sequence). J was trimmed by 4 bases and V by 5 bases; bases with no gene match: 7. The CDR3 DNA sequence: TGTGCCAGCAGCCCAAGCGGGAGACTTTACAATGAGCAGTTCTTC. Amino acids: CASSPSGRLYNEQFF.

This clonotype appeared many times. The rearrangement links TRBV15 to TRBJ2-3; D unclear. The V end lost 0 bases, the J end lost 6 bases, and 7 bases lay between the germline ends. CDR3 size: 13 residues. Germline V gene lookup returns CDR1 LNHNV and CDR2 YYDKDF (reference sequence). The CDR3 DNA follows: TGTGCCACCAGCAGAGATTTTAAGGATACGCAGTATTTT. Encoded protein: CATSRDFKDTQYF.

This clonotype was observed a few times. V gene TRBV15 combines with J gene TRBJ2-5, with a tentative D call TRBD2 (5 bases). Germline loops: CDR1 LNHNV, CDR2 YYDKDF (reference sequence). This CDR3 has 16 amino acids. V was pared by 2 bases and J by 3 bases, with 16 bases between. The CDR3 DNA follows: TGTGCCACCAGCAGAAAAAAAGAGCGGAAGAAAGAGACCCAGTACTTC. The encoded protein is CATSRKKERKKETQYF.

This clonotype appeared many times. This chain uses TRBV7-2 with TRBJ2-3, with 10 bases identical to TRBD2. The CDR3 has 16 residues. V dropped 8 bases and J dropped 5; count of bases not matched to a gene: 13. Germline V gene sequence: CDR1 SGHTA, CDR2 FQGNSA. CDR3 bases: TGTGCCAGCGGGCTCGGGAGCGGGAGGGTTGGAGATACGCAGTATTTT. Protein sequence: CASGLGSGRVGDTQYF.

V is TRBV24-1 and J is TRBJ1-2; no clear D. Germline V gives CDR1 KGHDR, CDR2 SFDVKD. V lost 2 bases, J lost 8 bases, and 11 bases lay in between. There are 13 residues in the CDR3. The CDR3 loop reads CATSDSLERGYTF. The CDR3 coding sequence is TGTGCCACCAGTGATTCATTGGAGAGGGGCTACACCTTC.

A few counts support this clonotype. In nucleotides, the CDR3 is TGTGCCAGCAGTGCCGGACTAGCGGGAGTTAATGAGCAGTTCTTC. Amino acid sequence: CASSAGLAGVNEQFF. The J gene is TRBJ2-1, the V gene TRBV12-3 or TRBV12-4, with 13 nucleotides matching TRBD2. The CDR3 consists of 15 residues. Trimming took 5 bases from V and 7 from J; bases not matched to a gene: 5.

J is TRBJ2-7 and V is TRBV6-5; perhaps TRBD2 as D (6 bases). V was cut by 6 bases and J by 0 bases, with 9 bases left in between. The CDR3 is 13 residues long. The germline gives CDR1 MNHEY, CDR2 SVGAGI. In DNA form, the CDR3 reads TGTGCCAGCAGAGGTAGCGGCTCCTACGAGCAGTACTTC. This sequence encodes CASRGSGSYEQYF.

This clonotype was recorded at least ten times. This chain joins TRBV9 and TRBJ2-3; 14 bases agree with TRBD2. V shed 4 bases, J shed 2 bases, and the junction held 6 bases outside the gene matches. There are 17 residues in the CDR3. Germline V gene lookup returns CDR1 SGDLS and CDR2 YYNGEE. This chain's CDR3 is CASSRRLAGGTTDTQYF. DNA of the CDR3: TGTGCCAGCAGCCGGAGACTAGCGGGAGGGACCACAGATACGCAGTATTTT. Looking up the rest from reference TRBV9 and TRBJ2-3 gives the full variable domain: DSGVTQTPKHLITATGQRVTLRCSPRSGDLSVYWYQQSLDQGLQFLIQYYNGEERAKGNILERFSAQQFPDLHSELNLSSLELGDSALYFCASSRRLAGGTTDTQYFGPGTRLTVL.

This clonotype was detected many times. The chain uses TRBV12-3 or TRBV12-4 and TRBJ2-5, with D tentatively TRBD1 or TRBD2 (7 bases each). The CDR3 extends over 14 amino acids. The V end was cut by 5 bases, the J end by 3 bases, with 13 bases between. CDR3 region: CASSLQGREETQYF. For the CDR3, the DNA is TGTGCCAGCAGTCTACAGGGGAGGGAAGAGACCCAGTACTTC.

The chain is built from TRBV7-8 and TRBJ2-7, with D unresolved. Trimming pared 4 bases from V and 6 bases from J, leaving 13 bases between. Germline V gives CDR1 SGHVS, CDR2 FQNEAQ. This CDR3 spans 13 amino acids. The CDR3 sequence: CASSSRKESEQYF. For the CDR3, the DNA is TGTGCCAGCAGCTCTAGGAAGGAGAGCGAGCAGTACTTC.

This clonotype was seen repeatedly, ten times or more. V usage is TRBV7-3 and J usage is TRBJ1-1, with 7 bases that match TRBD1. Looked up from germline, CDR1 is SGHTA and CDR2 is FQGTGA. The CDR3 loop spans 13 amino acids. J was trimmed by 5 bases and V by 5 bases; bases with no gene match: 5. CDR3 sequence (DNA): TGTGCCAGCAGCCTAGACAGGGCGACTGAAGCTTTCTTT. Its protein is CASSLDRATEAFF.

This clonotype was recorded many times. The rearrangement uses TRBV19 and TRBJ1-6; D gene uncertain. Per germline, CDR1 LNHDA and CDR2 SQIVND (reference sequence). The CDR3 runs to 15 residues. V lost 2 bases and J 8 bases, leaving 13 bases between the germline ends. CDR3 DNA: TGTGCCAGTAGTATAACGCGCGAAGGATATTCACCCCTCCACTTT. Translating it yields CASSITREGYSPLHF.

The genes are TRBV29-1 and TRBJ2-1; maybe TRBD1 (5 bases). V lost 8 bases and J lost 10, with 18 bases in between. The CDR3 spans 12 residues. The V gene's germline CDR1 is SQVTM and CDR2 ANQGSEA. DNA for the CDR3: TGCAGCCACCGCCTAGGGGATCGGGAGCAGTTCTTC. Translated: CSHRLGDREQFF.

This clonotype occurred many times. This chain connects TRBV20-1 to TRBJ2-3, with a tentative D call TRBD1 (5 bases). The germline CDR1 and CDR2 sequences are DFQATT and SNEGSKA (reference sequence). Trimming removed 1 base at V and 7 bases at J, with 12 bases between. This CDR3 has 13 amino acids. CDR3 DNA: TGCAGTGCTAGAGGGACAACGACGTATACGCAGTATTTT. This translates into CSARGTTTYTQYF.